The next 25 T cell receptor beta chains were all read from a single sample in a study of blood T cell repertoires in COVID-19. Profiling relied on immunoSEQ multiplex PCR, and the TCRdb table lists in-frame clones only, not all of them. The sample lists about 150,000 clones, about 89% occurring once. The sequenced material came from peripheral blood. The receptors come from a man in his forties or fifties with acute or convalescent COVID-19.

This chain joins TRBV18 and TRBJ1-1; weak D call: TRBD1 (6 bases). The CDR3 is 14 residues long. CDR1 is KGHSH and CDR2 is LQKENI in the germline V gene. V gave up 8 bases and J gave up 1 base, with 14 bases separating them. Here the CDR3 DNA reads TGTGCCAGCCAGGATTACAGGGCGAACACTGAAGCTTTCTTT. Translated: CASQDYRANTEAFF.

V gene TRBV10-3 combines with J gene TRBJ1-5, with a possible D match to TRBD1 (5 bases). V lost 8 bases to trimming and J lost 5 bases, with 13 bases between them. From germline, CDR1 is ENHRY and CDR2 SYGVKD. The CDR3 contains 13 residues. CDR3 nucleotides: TGTGCCATCTCAGCGGGGGTCGATCAGCCCCAGCATTTT. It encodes CAISAGVDQPQHF.

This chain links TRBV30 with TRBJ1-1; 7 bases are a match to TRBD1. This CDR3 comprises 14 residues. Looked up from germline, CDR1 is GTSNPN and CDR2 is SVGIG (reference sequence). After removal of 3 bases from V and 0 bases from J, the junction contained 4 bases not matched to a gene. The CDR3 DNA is TGTGCCTGGAGGCAGGGGGATTTGAACACTGAAGCTTTCTTT. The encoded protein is CAWRQGDLNTEAFF.

DNA of the CDR3: TGTGCCAGTCGACAGGGGTTCTCCATGAACACTGAAGCTTTCTTT. Its protein product is CASRQGFSMNTEAFF. V gene TRBV6-5 combines with J gene TRBJ1-1; 8 bases agree with TRBD1. Germline V gene data show CDR1 as MNHEY and CDR2 as SVGAGI. CDR3 size: 15 residues. The V and J ends lost 9 bases and 0 bases, in that order; junction bases with no gene match: 9.

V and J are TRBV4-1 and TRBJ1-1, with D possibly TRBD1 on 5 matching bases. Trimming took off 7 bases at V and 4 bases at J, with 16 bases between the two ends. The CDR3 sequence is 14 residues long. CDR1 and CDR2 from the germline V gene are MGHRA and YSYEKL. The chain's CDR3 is CASTLTETGTEAFF. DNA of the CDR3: TGCGCCAGCACCTTGACAGAGACGGGCACTGAAGCTTTCTTT.

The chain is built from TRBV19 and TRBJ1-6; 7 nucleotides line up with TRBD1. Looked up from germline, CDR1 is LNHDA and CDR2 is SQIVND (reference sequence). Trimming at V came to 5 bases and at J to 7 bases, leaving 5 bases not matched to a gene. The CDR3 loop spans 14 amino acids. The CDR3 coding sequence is TGTGCCAGTAGTTTCGGGACAGAAAATTCACCCCTCCACTTT. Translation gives CASSFGTENSPLHF.

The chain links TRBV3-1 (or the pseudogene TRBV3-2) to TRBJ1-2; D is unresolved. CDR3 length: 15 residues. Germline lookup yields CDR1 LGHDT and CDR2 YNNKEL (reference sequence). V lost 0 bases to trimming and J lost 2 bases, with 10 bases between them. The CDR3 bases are TGTGCCAGCAGCCAAGAAAGAAGGAGGAACTATGGCTACACCTTC. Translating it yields CASSQERRRNYGYTF.

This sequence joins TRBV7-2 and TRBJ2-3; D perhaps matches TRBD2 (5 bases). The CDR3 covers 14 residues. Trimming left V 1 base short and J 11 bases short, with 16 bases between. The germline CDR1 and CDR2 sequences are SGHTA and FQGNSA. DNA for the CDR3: TGTGCCAGCAGCTTAGACCCGGGGATAATGTGGCAGTATTTT. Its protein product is CASSLDPGIMWQYF.

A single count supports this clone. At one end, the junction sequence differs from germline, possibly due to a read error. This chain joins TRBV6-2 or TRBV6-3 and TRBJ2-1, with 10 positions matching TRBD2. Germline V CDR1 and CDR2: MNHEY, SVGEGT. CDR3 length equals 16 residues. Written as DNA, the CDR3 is TGTGCCAGCAGTGACCCCCTTCCAGCGGGGGGGCCGAAGAAAGTCTTC. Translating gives CASSDPLPAGGPKKVF.

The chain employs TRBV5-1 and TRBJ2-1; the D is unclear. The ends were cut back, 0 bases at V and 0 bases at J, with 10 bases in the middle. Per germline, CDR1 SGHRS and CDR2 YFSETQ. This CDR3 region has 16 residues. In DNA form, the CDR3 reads TGCGCCAGCAGCTTGGCCCCCGGTAGCTCCTACAATGAGCAGTTCTTC. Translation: CASSLAPGSSYNEQFF. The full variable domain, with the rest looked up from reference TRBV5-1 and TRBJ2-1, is KAGVTQTPRYLIKTRGQQVTLSCSPISGHRSVSWYQQTPGQGLQFLFEYFSETQRNKGNFPGRFSGRQFSNSRSEMNVSTLELGDSALYLCASSLAPGSSYNEQFFGPGTRLTVL.

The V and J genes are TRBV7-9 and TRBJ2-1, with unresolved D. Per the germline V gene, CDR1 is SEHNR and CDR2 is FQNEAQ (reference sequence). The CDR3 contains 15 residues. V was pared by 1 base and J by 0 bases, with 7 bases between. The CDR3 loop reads CASSLVGYSYNEQFF. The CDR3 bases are TGTGCCAGCAGCTTAGTCGGGTACTCCTACAATGAGCAGTTCTTC.

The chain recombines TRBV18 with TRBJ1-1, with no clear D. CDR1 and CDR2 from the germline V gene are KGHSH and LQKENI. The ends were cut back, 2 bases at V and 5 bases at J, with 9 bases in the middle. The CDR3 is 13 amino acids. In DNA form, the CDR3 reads TGTGCCAGCTCACCAGCGCCCGGGACTGAAGCTTTCTTT. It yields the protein CASSPAPGTEAFF.

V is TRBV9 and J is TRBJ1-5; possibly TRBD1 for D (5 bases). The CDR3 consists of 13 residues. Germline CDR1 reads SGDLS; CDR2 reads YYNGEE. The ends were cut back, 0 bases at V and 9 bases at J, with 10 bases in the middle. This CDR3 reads CASSVEVGGPQHF. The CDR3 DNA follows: TGTGCCAGCAGCGTAGAGGTCGGGGGGCCCCAGCATTTT.

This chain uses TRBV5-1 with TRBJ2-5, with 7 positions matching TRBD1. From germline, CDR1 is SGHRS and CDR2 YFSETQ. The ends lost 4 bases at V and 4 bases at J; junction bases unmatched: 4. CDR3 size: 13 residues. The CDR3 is CASSPQGTETQYF. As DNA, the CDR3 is TGCGCCAGCAGCCCACAGGGGACAGAGACCCAGTACTTC.

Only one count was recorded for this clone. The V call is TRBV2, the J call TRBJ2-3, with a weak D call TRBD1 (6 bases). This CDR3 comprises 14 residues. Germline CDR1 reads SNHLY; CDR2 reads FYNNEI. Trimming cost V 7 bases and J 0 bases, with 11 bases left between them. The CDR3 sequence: CASTPGHSTDTQYF. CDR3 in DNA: TGTGCCAGCACCCCGGGACACAGCACAGATACGCAGTATTTT.

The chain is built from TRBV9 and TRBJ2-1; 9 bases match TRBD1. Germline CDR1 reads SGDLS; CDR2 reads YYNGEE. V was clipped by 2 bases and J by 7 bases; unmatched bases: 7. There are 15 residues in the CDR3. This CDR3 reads CASSVFGTGINEQFF. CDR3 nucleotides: TGTGCCAGCAGCGTGTTTGGGACAGGGATAAATGAGCAGTTCTTC.

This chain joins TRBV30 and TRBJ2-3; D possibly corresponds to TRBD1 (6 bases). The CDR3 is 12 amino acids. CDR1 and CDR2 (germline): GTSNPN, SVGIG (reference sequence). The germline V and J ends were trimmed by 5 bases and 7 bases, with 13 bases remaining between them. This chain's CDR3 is CAWQGMGNTQYF. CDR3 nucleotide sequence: TGTGCCTGGCAGGGGATGGGGAATACGCAGTATTTT.

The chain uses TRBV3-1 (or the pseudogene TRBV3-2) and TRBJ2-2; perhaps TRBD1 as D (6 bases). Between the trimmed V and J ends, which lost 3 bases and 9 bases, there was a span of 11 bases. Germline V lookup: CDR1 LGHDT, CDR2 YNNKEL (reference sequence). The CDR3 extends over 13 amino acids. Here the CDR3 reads CASSQDTGRELFF. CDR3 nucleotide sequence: TGTGCCAGCAGCCAGGATACAGGGAGGGAGCTGTTTTTT.

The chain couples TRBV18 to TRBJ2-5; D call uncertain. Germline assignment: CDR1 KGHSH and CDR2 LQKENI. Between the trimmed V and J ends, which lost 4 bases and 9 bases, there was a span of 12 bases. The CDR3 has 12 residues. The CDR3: CASSLSDKPQYF. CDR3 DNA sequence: TGTGCCAGCTCACTCTCCGATAAGCCCCAGTACTTC.

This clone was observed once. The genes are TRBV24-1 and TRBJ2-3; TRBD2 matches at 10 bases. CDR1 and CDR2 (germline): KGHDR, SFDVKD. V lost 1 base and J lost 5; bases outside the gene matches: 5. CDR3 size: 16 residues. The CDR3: CATSDFPSGSGDTQYF. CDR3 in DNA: TGTGCCACCAGTGATTTCCCTAGCGGGAGTGGAGATACGCAGTATTTT.

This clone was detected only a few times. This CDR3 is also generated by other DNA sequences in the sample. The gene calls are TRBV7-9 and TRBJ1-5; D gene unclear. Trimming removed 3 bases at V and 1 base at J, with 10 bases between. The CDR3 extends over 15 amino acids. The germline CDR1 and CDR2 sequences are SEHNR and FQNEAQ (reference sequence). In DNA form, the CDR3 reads TGTGCCAGCAGCTTTGGGCAGACGAGCAATCAGCCCCAGCATTTT. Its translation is CASSFGQTSNQPQHF.

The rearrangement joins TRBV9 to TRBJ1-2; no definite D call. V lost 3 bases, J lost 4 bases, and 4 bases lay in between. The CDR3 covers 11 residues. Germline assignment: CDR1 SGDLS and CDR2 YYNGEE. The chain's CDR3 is CASSALYGYTF. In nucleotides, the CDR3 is TGTGCCAGCAGCGCCCTCTATGGCTACACCTTC.

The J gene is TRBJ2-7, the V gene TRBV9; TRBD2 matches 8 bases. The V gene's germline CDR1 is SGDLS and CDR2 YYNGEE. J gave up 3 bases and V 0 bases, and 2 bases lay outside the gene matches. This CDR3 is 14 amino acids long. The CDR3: CASSVGAGVYEQYF. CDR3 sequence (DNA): TGTGCCAGCAGCGTAGGAGCGGGAGTCTACGAGCAGTACTTC.

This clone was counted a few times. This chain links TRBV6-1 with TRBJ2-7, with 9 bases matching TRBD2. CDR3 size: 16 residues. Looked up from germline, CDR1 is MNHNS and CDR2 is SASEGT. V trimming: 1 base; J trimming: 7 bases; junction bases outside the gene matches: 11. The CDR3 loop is CASSEDSGSATGEQYF. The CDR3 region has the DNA TGTGCCAGCAGTGAAGATAGCGGGAGCGCAACCGGGGAGCAGTACTTC.

The CDR3 is CATSDQAAGTQYF. The CDR3 DNA follows: TGTGCCACCAGTGACCAGGCCGCGGGTACGCAGTATTTT. This chain connects TRBV24-1 to TRBJ2-3, with D possibly TRBD2 on 5 matching bases. V was trimmed by 4 bases and J by 8 bases, leaving 12 bases between them. CDR1 is KGHDR, CDR2 SFDVKD, per germline. The CDR3 totals 13 residues.